This TCR beta chain was sequenced during a study of blood T cell repertoires in COVID-19. Study-wide background: Spain, Italy and the United States supplied samples that represented acute and convalescent COVID-19. The cDNA or gDNA used as material had been derived from T cells, B-cell-depleted T cells, or PBMCs.

The CDR3 is 17 residues long. Germline loops: CDR1 SGDLS, CDR2 YYNGEE. Trimming stripped 0 bases from V and 0 bases from J, with 10 bases between. In the original workflow: Amplified reference gene primers provided the basis for estimating nucleated cell counts. TCRdb's table, derived via immunoSEQ multiplex PCR, lists solely in-frame clones and lacks some. V and J calls and clone size come straight from that table; D and trimming were deduced from the DNA. The top ten clones hold about 14% of a sample with about 15,000 clones, over 75% of them seen once. This sequence joins TRBV9 and TRBJ2-6, with D maybe TRBD1 (6 bases). The receptor comes from a human donor in a cohort sampled during active COVID-19. The sample consisted of peripheral blood. CDR3 DNA: TGTGCCAGCAGCGTAGTAGTAGGGGGCTCTGGGGCCAACGTCCTGACTTTC. This sequence encodes CASSVVVGGSGANVLTF.